Detailed here is one T cell receptor beta chain. This entry belongs to a study of cytomegalovirus exposure and HLA in healthy donors. The CDR3 is made up of 14 amino acids. V shed 4 bases, J shed 2 bases, and the junction held 2 bases outside the gene matches. Germline assignment: CDR1 MNHNS and CDR2 SASEGT. PCR was performed using 60 Vbeta and 13 Jbeta primers. Profiled with immunoSEQ multiplex PCR; TCRdb holds only in-frame clones, not every one. The sample has approximately 100,000 clones, roughly 70% seen once. Sequenced input: PBMCs. The TCR originated in a male donor in good health and CMV-seronegative. The chain is built from TRBV6-1 and TRBJ2-7; the match to TRBD1 covers 10 bases. DNA for the CDR3: TGTGCCAGCAGTGGAGGGACAGGGGCCTACGAGCAGTACTTC. Translating it yields CASSGGTGAYEQYF.